Listed below are T cell receptor beta chains from one sample, sequenced in a study of shared clonotypes between healthy human individuals. Measured with immunoSEQ multiplex PCR; TCRdb has only the in-frame clones, and not every one. The sample consists of some 500,000 clones, 95% to 96% of them appearing once. The material sequenced was naive CD4+ T cells sorted from blood. Receptors were obtained from a woman in her twenties or thirties in good health. Each CDR3 is given with its conserved first and last residue. The order of the fields is J gene, clone size, V gene, D gene, CDR3 protein, CDR3 DNA. A D gene is named only where the DNA matches it firmly. A clone size is listed for some rows: how often the clone was seen (once, few, many), or a class if it is expanded.

TRBJ1-2 | NA | TRBV2 | NA | CASSRTRTGHGYTF | TGTGCCAGCAGCCGAACACGGACCGGGCATGGCTACACCTTC
TRBJ2-3 | NA | TRBV4-1 | NA | CASSPPTGTDTQYF | TGCGCCAGCAGCCCACCGACAGGCACAGATACGCAGTATTTT
TRBJ1-2 | NA | TRBV13 | TRBD1 | CASSYLGQSNYGYTF | TGTGCCAGCAGCTATTTGGGACAGTCAAACTATGGCTACACCTTC
TRBJ1-6 | NA | TRBV2 | NA | CASSPTGGFAAPLHF | TGTGCCAGCAGTCCAACGGGCGGCTTTGCGGCACCCCTCCACTTT
TRBJ2-7 | NA | TRBV2 | TRBD1 | CASSNDRGPSHEQYF | TGTGCCAGCAGTAACGACAGGGGGCCATCCCACGAGCAGTACTTC
TRBJ2-7 | once | TRBV6-5 | TRBD1 | CASRTGTYEQYF | TGTGCCAGCCGGACAGGGACCTACGAGCAGTACTTC
TRBJ2-1 | NA | TRBV7-2 | NA | CASSPPNGRKANEQFF | TGTGCCAGCAGCCCGCCCAACGGGAGAAAGGCCAATGAGCAGTTCTTC
TRBJ1-5 | NA | TRBV11-2 | NA | CASSRNQGQPQHF | TGTGCCAGCAGCCGTAACCAGGGCCAGCCCCAGCATTTT
TRBJ2-7 | NA | TRBV11-3 | NA | CASSLDPAYEQYF | TGTGCCAGCAGCTTAGACCCCGCCTACGAGCAGTACTTC
TRBJ2-5 | NA | TRBV28 | NA | CASRSVGGHVQETQYF | TGTGCCAGCAGAAGTGTGGGGGGCCACGTCCAAGAGACCCAGTACTTC
TRBJ2-7 | NA | TRBV29-1 | TRBD1 | CSARRGQGYEQYF | TGCAGCGCCCGAAGGGGACAGGGGTACGAGCAGTACTTC